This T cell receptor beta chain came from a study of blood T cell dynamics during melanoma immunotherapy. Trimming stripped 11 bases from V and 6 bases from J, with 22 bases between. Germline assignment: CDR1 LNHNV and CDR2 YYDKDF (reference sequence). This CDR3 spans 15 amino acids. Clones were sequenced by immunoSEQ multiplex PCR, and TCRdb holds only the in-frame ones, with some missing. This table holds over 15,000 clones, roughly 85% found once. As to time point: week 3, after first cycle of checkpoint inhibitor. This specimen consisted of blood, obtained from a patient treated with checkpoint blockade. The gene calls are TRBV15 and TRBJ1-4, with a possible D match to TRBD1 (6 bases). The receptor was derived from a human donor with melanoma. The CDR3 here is CAYRFGGARDEKLFF. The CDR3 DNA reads TGTGCCTACCGCTTTGGGGGGGCGCGTGATGAAAAACTGTTTTTT.